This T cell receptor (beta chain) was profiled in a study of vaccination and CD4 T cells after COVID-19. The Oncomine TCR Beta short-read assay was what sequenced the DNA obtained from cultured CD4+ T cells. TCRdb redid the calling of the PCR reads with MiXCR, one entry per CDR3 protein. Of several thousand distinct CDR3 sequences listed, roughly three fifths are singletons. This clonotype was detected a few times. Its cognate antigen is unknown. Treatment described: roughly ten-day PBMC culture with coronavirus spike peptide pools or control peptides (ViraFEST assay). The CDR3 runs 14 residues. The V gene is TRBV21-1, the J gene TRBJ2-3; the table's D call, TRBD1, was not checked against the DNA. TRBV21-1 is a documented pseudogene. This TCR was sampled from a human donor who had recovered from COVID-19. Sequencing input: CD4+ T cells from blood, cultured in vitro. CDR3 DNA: TGTGCCAGCAAGGGACGGACACCCACAGATACGCAGTATTTT. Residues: CASKGRTPTDTQYF.